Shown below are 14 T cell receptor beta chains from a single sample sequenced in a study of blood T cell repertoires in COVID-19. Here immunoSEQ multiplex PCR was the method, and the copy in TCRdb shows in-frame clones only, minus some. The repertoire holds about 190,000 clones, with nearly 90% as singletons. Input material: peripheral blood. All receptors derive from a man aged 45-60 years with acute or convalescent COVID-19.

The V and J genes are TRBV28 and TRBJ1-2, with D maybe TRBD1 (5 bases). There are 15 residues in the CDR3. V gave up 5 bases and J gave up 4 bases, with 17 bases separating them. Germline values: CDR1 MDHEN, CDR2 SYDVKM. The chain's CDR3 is CASSLRQPVGYGYTF. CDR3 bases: TGTGCCAGCAGTCTACGACAGCCGGTTGGCTATGGCTACACCTTC.

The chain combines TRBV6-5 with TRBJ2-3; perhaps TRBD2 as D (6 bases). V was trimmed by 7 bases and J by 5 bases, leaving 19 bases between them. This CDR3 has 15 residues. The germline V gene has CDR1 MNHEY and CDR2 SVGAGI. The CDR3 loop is CASTHSFGREDTQYF. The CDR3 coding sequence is TGTGCCAGCACCCATAGTTTCGGGAGAGAAGATACGCAGTATTTT.

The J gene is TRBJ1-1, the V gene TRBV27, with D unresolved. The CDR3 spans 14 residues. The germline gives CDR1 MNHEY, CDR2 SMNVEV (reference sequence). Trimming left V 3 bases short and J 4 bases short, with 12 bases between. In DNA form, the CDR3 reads TGTGCCAGCAGTTTGAAGGGAGGGTTCACTGAAGCTTTCTTT. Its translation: CASSLKGGFTEAFF.

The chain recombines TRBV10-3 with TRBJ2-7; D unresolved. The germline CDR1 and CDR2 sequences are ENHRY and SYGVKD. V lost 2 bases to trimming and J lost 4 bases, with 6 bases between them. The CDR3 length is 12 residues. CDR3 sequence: CAISESSYEQYF. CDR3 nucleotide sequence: TGTGCCATCAGTGAGAGCTCGTACGAGCAGTACTTC.

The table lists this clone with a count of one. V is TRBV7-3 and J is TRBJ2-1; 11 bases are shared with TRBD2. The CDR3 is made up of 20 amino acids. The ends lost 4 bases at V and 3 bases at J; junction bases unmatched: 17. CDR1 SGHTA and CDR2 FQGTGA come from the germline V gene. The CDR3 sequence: CASSSLGLLAGGSFYNEQFF. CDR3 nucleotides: TGTGCCAGCAGCTCGCTCGGGCTCTTAGCGGGAGGGTCTTTCTACAATGAGCAGTTCTTC.

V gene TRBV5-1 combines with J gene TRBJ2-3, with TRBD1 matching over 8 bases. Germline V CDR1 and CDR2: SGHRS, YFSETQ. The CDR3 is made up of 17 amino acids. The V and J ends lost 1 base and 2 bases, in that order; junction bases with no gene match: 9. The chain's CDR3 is CASSLRSDRGITDTQYF. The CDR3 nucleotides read TGCGCCAGCAGCTTGAGGTCCGACAGGGGCATCACAGATACGCAGTATTTT.

The CDR3: CAWSPPGRGDSNQPQHF. The DNA for the CDR3 is TGTGCCTGGAGTCCCCCAGGGAGGGGAGATAGCAATCAGCCCCAGCATTTT. The rearrangement links TRBV30 to TRBJ1-5, with D possibly TRBD1 on 5 matching bases. The CDR3 extends over 17 amino acids. The germline CDR1 and CDR2 sequences are GTSNPN and SVGIG (reference sequence). Trimming took off 2 bases at V and 0 bases at J, with 17 bases between the two ends.

The CDR3 DNA follows: TGTGCCTGGAGTAAGGGGGTTTCTAACTATGGCTACACCTTC. It specifies CAWSKGVSNYGYTF. This chain links TRBV30 with TRBJ1-2, with D perhaps TRBD1 (6 bases). Germline lookup yields CDR1 GTSNPN and CDR2 SVGIG (reference sequence). The V end lost 2 bases, the J end lost 0 bases, and 10 bases lay between the germline ends. The CDR3 runs 14 residues.

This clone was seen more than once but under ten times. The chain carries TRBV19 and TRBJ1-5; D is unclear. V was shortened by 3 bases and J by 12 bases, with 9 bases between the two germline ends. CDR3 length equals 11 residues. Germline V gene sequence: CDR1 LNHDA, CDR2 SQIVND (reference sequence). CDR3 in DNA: TGTGCCAGTAGTATTGGAGGTAGCCAGCATTTT. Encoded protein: CASSIGGSQHF.

CDR3 region: CAISELGGNTIYF. The CDR3 DNA is TGTGCCATCAGTGAGCTTGGCGGGAACACCATATATTTT. The chain recombines TRBV10-3 with TRBJ1-3; D gene ambiguous. CDR1 and CDR2 (germline): ENHRY, SYGVKD. This CDR3 region has 13 residues. The germline V and J ends were trimmed by 2 bases and 7 bases, with 9 bases remaining between them.

The CDR3 sequence is CASSLAILAGSVNEQFF. CDR3 nucleotide sequence: TGCGCCAGCAGCTTGGCCATACTAGCGGGTTCGGTAAATGAGCAGTTCTTC. The V and J genes are TRBV5-1 and TRBJ2-1; TRBD2 matches at 9 bases. The V segment lost 0 bases and the J segment 7 bases; nucleotides outside the gene matches: 11. The CDR3 is made up of 17 amino acids. In germline, CDR1 is SGHRS, CDR2 YFSETQ.

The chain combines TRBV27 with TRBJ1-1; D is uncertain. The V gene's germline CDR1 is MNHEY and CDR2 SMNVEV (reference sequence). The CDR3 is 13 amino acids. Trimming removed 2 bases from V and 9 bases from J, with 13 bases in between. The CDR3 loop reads CASSLELQTKAFF. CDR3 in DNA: TGTGCCAGCAGTTTAGAGTTACAGACAAAAGCTTTCTTT.

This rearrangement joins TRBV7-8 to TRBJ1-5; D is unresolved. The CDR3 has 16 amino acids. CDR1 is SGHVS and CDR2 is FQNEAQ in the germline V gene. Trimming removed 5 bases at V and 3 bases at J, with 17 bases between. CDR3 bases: TGTGCCAGCAGCCCCACCCTAGGACTTTTCAATCAGCCCCAGCATTTT. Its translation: CASSPTLGLFNQPQHF.

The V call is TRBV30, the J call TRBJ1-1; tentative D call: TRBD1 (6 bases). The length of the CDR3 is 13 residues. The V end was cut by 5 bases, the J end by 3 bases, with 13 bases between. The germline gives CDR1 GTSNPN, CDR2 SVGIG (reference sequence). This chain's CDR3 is CAWYRVNYTEAFF. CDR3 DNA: TGTGCCTGGTACAGGGTTAATTACACTGAAGCTTTCTTT.